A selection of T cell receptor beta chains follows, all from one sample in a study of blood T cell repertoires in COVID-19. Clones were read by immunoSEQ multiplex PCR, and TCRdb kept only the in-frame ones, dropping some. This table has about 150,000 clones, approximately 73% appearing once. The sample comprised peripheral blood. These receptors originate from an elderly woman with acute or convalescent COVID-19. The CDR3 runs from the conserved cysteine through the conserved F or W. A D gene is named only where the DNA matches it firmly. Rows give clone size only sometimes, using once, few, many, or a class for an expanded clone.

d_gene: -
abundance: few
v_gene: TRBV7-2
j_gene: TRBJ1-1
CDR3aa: CASSFEANTEAFF
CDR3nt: TGTGCCAGCAGCTTTGAGGCGAACACTGAAGCTTTCTTT

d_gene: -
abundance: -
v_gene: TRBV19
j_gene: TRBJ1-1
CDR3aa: CASSMKRVASEAFF
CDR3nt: TGTGCCAGTAGTATGAAGAGGGTGGCCTCTGAAGCTTTCTTT

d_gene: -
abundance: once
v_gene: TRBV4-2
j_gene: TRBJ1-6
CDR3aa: CASSQEGHASSYNSPLHF
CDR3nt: TGTGCCAGCAGCCAAGAGGGACACGCTAGCTCCTATAATTCACCCCTCCACTTT

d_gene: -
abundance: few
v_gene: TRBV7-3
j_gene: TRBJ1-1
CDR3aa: CASSLNGGALGGAFF
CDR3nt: TGTGCCAGCAGCTTAAACGGAGGGGCCCTTGGGGGAGCTTTCTTT

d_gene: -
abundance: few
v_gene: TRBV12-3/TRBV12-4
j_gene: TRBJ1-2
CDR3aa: CASSRDRSYGYTF
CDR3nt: TGTGCCAGCAGCCGCGACAGGTCCTATGGCTACACCTTC

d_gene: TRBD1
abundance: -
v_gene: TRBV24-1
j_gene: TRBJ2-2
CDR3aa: CATSDPGQLSGELFF
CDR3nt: TGTGCCACCAGTGACCCGGGACAGTTGAGCGGGGAGCTGTTTTTT

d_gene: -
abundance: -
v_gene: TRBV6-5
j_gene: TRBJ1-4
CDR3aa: CASSYSMEEKLFF
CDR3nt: TGTGCCAGCAGTTACTCGATGGAGGAAAAACTGTTTTTT

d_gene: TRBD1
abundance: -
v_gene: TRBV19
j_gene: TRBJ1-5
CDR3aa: CASSSQGASNQPQHF
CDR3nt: TGTGCCAGTAGTAGTCAGGGGGCTAGCAATCAGCCCCAGCATTTT

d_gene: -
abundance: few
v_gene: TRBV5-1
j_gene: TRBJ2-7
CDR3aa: CASNPGGTYEQYF
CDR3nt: TGCGCCAGCAATCCCGGCGGGACCTACGAGCAGTACTTC

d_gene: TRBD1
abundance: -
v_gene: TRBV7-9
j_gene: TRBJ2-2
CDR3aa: CASRSGTAYTGELFF
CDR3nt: TGTGCCAGCAGATCCGGGACAGCTTACACCGGGGAGCTGTTTTTT

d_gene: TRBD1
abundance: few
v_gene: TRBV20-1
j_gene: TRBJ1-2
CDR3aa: CSASRAGGFNYGYTF
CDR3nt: TGCAGTGCTAGTAGGGCAGGGGGGTTCAACTATGGCTACACCTTC

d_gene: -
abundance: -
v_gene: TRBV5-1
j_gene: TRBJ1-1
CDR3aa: CASSLGDTIGEAFF
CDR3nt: TGCGCCAGCAGCTTGGGTGATACCATCGGTGAAGCTTTCTTT

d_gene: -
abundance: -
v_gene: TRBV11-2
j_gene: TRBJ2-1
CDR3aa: CASSLAPPGSQPQFF
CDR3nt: TGTGCCAGCAGCTTAGCCCCCCCGGGGAGCCAGCCACAGTTCTTC

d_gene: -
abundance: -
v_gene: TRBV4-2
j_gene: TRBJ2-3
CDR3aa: CASSQDRTDSDTQYF
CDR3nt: TGTGCCAGCAGCCAAGATCGGACTGATTCAGATACGCAGTATTTT

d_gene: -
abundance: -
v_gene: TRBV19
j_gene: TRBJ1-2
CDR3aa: CASSMTGNGYTF
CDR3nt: TGTGCCAGTAGTATGACGGGTAACGGCTACACCTTC

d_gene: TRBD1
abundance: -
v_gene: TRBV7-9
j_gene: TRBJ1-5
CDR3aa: CASSLTGDDQPQHF
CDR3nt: TGTGCCAGCAGCTTGACAGGGGACGATCAGCCCCAGCATTTT

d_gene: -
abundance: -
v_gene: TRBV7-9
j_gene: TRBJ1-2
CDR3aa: CASSKGVDYGYTF
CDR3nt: TGTGCCAGCAGTAAAGGGGTGGACTATGGCTACACCTTC

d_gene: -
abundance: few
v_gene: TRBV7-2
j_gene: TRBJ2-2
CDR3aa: CASSPRRSGELFF
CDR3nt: TGTGCCAGCAGCCCCCGCCGGTCCGGGGAGCTGTTTTTT

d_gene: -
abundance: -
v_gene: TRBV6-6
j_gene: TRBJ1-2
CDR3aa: CASLWTVNYGYTF
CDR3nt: TGTGCCAGCTTGTGGACAGTTAACTATGGCTACACCTTC

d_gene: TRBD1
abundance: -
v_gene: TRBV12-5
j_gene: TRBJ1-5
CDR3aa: CASGGTGISPQHF
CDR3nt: TGTGCTAGTGGGGGGACAGGAATCAGCCCCCAGCATTTT

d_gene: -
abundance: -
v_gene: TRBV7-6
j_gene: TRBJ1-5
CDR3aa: CASSSGGGRDNQPQHF
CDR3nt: TGTGCCAGCAGCTCTGGGGGAGGAAGGGACAATCAGCCCCAGCATTTT

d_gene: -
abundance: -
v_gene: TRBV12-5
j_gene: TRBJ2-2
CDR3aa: CASRSGVDTGELFF
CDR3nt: TGTGCTAGTCGCTCGGGGGTCGACACCGGGGAGCTGTTTTTT

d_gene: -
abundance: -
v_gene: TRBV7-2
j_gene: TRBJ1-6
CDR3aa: CASSFSGSPLHF
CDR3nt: TGTGCCAGCAGCTTTTCAGGTTCACCCCTCCACTTT

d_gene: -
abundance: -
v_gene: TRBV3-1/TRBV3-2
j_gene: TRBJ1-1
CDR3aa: CASSPTLRGTAFF
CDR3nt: TGTGCCAGCAGCCCAACCCTAAGGGGAACGGCTTTCTTT

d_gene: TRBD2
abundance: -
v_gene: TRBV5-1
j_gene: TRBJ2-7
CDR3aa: CASSLTSGYSYEQYF
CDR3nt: TGCGCCAGCAGCCTAACTAGCGGGTACTCCTACGAGCAGTACTTC

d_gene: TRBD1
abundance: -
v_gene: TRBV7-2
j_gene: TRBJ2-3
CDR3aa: CASSFRDRHTDTQYF
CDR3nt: TGTGCCAGCAGCTTCCGGGACAGACACACAGATACGCAGTATTTT

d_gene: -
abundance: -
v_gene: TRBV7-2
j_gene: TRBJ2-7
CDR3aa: CASSMTESSYEQYF
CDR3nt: TGTGCCAGCAGCATGACGGAGAGCTCCTACGAGCAGTACTTC

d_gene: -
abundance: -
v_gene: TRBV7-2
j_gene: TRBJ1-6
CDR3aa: CASSLVGGSYNSPLHF
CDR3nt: TGTGCCAGCAGCTTAGTTGGGGGGTCCTATAATTCACCCCTCCACTTT

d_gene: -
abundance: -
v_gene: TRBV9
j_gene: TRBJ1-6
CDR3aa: CASSEGTFGSSPLHF
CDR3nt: TGTGCCAGCAGCGAAGGGACATTCGGAAGTTCACCCCTCCACTTT

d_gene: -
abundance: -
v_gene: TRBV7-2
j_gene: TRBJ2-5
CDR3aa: CASSFQDNQETQYF
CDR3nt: TGTGCCAGCAGCTTTCAGGATAACCAAGAGACCCAGTACTTC

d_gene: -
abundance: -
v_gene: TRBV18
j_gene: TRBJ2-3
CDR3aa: CASSPFSDTSTDTQYF
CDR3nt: TGTGCCAGCTCACCATTTAGCGATACTAGCACAGATACGCAGTATTTT

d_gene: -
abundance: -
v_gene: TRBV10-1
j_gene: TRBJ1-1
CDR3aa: CASSENSGMNTEAFF
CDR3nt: TGCGCCAGCAGTGAGAATTCAGGTATGAACACTGAAGCTTTCTTT

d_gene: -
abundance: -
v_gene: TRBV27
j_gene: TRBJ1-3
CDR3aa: CASSGGGSGNTIYF
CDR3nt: TGTGCCAGCAGTGGAGGTGGCTCTGGAAACACCATATATTTT

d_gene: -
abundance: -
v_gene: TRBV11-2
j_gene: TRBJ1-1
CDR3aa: CASSVRVNTEAFF
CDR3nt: TGTGCCAGCAGCGTCAGGGTGAACACTGAAGCTTTCTTT

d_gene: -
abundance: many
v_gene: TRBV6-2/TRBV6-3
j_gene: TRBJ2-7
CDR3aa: CASSYSTSTGSSYEQYF
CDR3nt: TGTGCCAGCAGTTACTCGACGAGTACAGGTTCCTCCTACGAGCAGTACTTC

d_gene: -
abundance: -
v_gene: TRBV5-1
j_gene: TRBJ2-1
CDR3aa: CASSADSLDEQFF
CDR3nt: TGCGCCAGCAGCGCGGACTCTCTGGATGAGCAGTTCTTC

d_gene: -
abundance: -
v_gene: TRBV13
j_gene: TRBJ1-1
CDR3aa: CASSSRVVMNTEAFF
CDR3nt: TGTGCCAGCAGCTCCAGGGTGGTCATGAACACTGAAGCTTTCTTT